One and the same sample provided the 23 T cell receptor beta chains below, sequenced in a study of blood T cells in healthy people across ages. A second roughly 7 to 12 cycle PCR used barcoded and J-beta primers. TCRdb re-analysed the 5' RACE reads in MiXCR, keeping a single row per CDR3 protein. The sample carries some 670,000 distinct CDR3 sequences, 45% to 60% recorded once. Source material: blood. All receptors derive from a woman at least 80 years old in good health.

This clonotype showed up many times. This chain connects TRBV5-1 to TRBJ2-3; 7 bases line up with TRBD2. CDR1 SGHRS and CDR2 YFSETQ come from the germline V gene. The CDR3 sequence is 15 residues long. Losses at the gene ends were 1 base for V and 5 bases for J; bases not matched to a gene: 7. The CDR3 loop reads CASSLMTGGGDTQYF. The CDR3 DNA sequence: TGCGCCAGCAGCTTGATGACGGGAGGAGGAGATACGCAGTATTTT.

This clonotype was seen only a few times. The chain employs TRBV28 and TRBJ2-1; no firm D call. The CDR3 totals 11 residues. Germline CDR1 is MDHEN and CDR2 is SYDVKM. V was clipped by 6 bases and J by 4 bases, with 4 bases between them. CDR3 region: CASRLYNEQFF. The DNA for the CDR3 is TGTGCCAGCAGGCTGTACAATGAGCAGTTCTTC.

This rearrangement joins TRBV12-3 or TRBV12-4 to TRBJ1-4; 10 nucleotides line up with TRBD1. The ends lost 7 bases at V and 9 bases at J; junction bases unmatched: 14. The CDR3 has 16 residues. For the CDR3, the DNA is TGTGCCAGCACTAATCAACCGAGGACAGGGGGGCAAAAACTGTTTTTT. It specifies CASTNQPRTGGQKLFF.

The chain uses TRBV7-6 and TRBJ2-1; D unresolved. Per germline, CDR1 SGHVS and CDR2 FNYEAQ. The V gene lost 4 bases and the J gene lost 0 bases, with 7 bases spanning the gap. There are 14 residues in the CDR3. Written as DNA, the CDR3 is TGTGCCAGCAGCTCCGCGAGCTCCTACAATGAGCAGTTCTTC. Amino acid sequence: CASSSASSYNEQFF. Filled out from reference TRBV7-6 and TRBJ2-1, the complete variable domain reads GAGVSQSPRYKVTKRGQDVALRCDPISGHVSLYWYRQALGQGPEFLTYFNYEAQQDKSGLPNDRFSAERPEGSISTLTIQRTEQRDSAMYRCASSSASSYNEQFFGPGTRLTVL.

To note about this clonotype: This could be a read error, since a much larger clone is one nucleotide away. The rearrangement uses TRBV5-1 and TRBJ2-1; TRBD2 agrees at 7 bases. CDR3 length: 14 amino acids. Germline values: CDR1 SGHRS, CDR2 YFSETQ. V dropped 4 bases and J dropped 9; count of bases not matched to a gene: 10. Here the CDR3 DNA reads TGCGCCAGCAGCGGGAGGGTCGGGAGTTCTGAGCAGTTCTTC. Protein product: CASSGRVGSSEQFF. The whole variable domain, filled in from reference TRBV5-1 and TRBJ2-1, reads KAGVTQTPRYLIKTRGQQVTLSCSPISGHRSVSWYQQTPGQGLQFLFEYFSETQRNKGNFPGRFSGRQFSNSRSEMNVSTLELGDSALYLCASSGRVGSSEQFFGPGTRLTVL.

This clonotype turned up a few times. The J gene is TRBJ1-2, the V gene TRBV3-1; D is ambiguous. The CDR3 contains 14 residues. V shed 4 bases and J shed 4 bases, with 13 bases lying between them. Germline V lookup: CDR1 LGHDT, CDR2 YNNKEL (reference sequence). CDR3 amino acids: CASSPPGIGYGYTF. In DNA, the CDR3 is TGTGCCAGCAGCCCCCCAGGAATAGGCTATGGCTACACCTTC.

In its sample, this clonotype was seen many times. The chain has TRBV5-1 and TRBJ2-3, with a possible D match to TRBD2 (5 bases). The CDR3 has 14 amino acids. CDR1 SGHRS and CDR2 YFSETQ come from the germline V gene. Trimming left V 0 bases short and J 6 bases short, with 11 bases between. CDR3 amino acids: CASSLGGLRDTQYF. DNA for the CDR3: TGCGCCAGCAGCTTGGGCGGGTTGAGGGATACGCAGTATTTT.

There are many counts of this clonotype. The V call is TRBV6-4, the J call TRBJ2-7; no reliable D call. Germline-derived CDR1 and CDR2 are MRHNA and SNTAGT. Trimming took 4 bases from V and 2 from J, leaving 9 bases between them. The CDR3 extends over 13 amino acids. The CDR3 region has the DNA TGTGCCAGCAGTGCGGACGGAGCCTACGAGCAGTACTTC. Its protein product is CASSADGAYEQYF.

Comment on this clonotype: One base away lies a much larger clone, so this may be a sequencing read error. The CDR3 sequence: CATSDPGAYGQYF. CDR3 bases: TGTGCCACCAGTGATCCCGGGGCCTACGGGCAGTACTTC. V is TRBV24-1 and J is TRBJ2-7; either TRBD1 or TRBD2 may supply D (5 bases each). Germline CDR1 and CDR2: KGHDR and SFDVKD. The CDR3 runs to 13 residues.

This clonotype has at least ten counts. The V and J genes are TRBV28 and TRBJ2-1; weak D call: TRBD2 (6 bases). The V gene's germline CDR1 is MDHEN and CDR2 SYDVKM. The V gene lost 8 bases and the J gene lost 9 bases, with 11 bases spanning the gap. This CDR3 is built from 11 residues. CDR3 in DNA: TGTGCCAGCGGGGGGACGGGTGAGCAGTTCTTC. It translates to CASGGTGEQFF.

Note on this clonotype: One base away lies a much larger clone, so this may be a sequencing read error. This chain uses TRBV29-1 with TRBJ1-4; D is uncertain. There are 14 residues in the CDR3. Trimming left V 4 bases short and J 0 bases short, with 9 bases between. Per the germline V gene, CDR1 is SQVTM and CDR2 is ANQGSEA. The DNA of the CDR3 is TGCAGCGTTGCGGAGACTGCAACTAATGAAAAACTGTTTTTT. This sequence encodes CSVAETATNEKLFF.

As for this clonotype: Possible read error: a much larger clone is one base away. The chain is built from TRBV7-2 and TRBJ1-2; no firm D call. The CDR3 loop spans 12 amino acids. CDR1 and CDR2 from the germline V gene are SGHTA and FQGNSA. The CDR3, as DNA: TGTGCCAGCAGCTCTCAATCCCATGGCCACACCTTC. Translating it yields CASSSQSHGHTF.

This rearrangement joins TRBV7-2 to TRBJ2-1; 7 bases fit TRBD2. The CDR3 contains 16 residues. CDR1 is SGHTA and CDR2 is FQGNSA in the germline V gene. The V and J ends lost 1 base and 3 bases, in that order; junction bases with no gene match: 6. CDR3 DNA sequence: TGTGCCAGCAGCTTAGGTGTTAGCGGGTTCTACAATGAGCAGTTCTTC. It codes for CASSLGVSGFYNEQFF.

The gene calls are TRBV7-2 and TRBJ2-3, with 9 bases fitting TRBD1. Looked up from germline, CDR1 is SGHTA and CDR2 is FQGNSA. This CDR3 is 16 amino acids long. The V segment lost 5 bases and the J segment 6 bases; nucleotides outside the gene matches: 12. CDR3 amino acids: CASSLRQGGPGDTQYF. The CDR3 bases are TGTGCCAGCAGCCTCCGACAGGGGGGCCCTGGGGATACGCAGTATTTT.

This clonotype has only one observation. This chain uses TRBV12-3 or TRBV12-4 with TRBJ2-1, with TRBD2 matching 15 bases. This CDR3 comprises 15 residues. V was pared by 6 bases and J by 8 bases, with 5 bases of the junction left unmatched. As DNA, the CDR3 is TGTGCCAGCAGCCCCCGGACTAGCGGGAGGGATGAGCAGTTCTTC. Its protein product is CASSPRTSGRDEQFF.

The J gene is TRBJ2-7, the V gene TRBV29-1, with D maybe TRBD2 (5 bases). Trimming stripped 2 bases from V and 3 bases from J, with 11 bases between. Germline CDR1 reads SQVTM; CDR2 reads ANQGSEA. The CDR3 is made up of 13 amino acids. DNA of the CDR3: TGCAGCGTTGAACGGGATTCCAACTACGAGCAGTACTTC. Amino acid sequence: CSVERDSNYEQYF.

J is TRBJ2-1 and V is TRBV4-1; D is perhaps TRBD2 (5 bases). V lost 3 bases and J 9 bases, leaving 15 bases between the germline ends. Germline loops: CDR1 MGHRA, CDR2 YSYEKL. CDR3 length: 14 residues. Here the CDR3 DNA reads TGCGCCAGCAGCCAGATTGGACTCAATGTTGAGCAGTTCTTC. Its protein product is CASSQIGLNVEQFF.

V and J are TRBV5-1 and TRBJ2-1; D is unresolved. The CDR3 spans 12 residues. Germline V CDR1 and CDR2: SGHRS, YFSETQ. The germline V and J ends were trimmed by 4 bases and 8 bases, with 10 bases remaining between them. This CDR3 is CASSGSTDEQFF. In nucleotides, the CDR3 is TGCGCCAGCAGCGGATCCACAGATGAGCAGTTCTTC.

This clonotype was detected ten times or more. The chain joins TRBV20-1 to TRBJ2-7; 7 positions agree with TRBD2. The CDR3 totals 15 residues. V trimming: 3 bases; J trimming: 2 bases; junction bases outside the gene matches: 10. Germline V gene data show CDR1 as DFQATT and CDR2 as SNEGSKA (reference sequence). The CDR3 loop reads CSASSRGSVTYEQYF. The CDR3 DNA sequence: TGCAGTGCTAGTTCTCGCGGGAGTGTAACCTACGAGCAGTACTTC.

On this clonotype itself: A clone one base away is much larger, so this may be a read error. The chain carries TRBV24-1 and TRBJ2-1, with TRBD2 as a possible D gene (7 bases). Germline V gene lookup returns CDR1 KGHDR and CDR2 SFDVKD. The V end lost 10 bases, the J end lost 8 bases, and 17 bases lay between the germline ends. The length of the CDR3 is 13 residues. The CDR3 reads CATAGRGADEQFF. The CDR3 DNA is TGTGCCACAGCGGGACGGGGGGCAGATGAGCAGTTCTTC.

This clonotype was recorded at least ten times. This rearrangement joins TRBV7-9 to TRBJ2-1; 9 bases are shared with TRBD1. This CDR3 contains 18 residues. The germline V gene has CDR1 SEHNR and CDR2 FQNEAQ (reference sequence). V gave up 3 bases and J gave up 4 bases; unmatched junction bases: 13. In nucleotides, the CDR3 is TGTGCCAGCAGCTTGAGAGTCCTAATCGGGACAGGGTACAATGAGCAGTTCTTC. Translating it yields CASSLRVLIGTGYNEQFF.

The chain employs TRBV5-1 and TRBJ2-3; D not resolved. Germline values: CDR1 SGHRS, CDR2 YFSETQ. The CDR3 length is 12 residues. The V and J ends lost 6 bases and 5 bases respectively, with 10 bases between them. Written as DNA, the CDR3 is TGCGCCAGCACCTTAGACGGAGATACGCAGTATTTT. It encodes CASTLDGDTQYF.

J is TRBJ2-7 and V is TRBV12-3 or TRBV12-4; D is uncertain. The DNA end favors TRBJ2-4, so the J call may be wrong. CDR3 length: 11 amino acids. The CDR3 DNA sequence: TGTGCCAGCCCCCCACTGGGCATTCAGTACTTC. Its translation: CASPPLGIQYF.